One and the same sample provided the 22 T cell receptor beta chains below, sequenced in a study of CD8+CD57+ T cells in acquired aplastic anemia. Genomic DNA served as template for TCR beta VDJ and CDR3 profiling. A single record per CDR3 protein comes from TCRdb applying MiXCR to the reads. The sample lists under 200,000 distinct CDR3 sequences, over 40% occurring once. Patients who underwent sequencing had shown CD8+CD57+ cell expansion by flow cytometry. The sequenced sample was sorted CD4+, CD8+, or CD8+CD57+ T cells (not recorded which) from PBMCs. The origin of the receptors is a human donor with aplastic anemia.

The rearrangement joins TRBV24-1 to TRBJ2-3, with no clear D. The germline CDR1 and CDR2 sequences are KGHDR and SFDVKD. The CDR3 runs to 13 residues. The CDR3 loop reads CVARGPFTDTQYF. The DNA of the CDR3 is TGTGTCGCCAGAGGACCTTTCACAGATACGCAGTATTTT.

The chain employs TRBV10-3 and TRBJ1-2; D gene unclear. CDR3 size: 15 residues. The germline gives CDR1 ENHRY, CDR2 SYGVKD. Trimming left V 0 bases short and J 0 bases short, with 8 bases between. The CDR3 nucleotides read TGTGCCATCAGTGAGTCGGAAGGGTCTAACTATGGCTACACCTTC. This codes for CAISESEGSNYGYTF.

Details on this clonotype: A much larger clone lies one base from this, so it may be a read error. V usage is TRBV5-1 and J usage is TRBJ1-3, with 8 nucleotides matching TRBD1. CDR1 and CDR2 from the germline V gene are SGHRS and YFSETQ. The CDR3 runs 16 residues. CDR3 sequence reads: CASSLGQGMSGSTIYF. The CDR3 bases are TGCGCCAGCAGCTTGGGACAGGGGATGAGTGGAAGCACCATATATTTT.

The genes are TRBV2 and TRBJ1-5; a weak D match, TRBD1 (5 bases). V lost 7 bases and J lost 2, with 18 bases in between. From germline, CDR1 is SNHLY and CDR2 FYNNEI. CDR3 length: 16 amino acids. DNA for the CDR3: TGTGCCAGCATGCTGGGGGGGAACATCGGCAATCAGCCCCAGCATTTT. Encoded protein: CASMLGGNIGNQPQHF.

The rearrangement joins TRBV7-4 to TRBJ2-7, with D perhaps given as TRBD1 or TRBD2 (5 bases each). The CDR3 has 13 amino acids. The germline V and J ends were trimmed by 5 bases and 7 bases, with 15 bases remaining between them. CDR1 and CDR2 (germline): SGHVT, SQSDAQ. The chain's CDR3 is CASSHPGAPEQYF. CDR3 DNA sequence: TGTGCCAGCAGCCACCCCGGGGCTCCGGAGCAGTACTTC.

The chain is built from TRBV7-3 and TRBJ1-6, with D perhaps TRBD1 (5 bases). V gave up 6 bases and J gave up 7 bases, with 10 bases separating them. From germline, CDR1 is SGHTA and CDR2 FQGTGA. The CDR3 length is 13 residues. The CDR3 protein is CASRFGGNSPLHF. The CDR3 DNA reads TGTGCCAGCAGGTTTGGGGGAAATTCACCCCTCCACTTT.

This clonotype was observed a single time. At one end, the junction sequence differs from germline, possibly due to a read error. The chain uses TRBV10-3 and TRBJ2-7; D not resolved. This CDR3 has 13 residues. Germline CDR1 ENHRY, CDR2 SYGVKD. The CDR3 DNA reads TGTGCCAGCAGTTCCAGCCTCTCCTACGAGCAGTACTTC. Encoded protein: CASSSSLSYEQYF.

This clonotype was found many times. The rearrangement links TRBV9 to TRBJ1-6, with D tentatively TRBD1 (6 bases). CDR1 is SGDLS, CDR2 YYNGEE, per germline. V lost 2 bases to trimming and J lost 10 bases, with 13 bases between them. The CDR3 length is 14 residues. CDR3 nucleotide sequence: TGTGCCAGCAGCGTGGGGGGGCTGGGCTCACCCCTCCACTTT. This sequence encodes CASSVGGLGSPLHF.

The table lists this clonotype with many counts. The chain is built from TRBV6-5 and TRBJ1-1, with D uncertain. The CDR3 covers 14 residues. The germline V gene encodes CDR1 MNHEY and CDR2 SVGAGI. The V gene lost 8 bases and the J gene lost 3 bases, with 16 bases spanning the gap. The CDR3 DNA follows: TGTGCCAGCCGTAACGGGTTCTCCGACACTGAAGCTTTCTTT. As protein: CASRNGFSDTEAFF.

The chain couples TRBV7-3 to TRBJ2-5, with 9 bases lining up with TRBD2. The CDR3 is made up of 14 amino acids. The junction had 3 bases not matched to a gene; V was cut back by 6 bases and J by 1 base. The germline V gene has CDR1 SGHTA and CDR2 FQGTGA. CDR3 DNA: TGTGCCAGCAGGTCGCGGGGGGGCCAAGAGACCCAGTACTTC. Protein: CASRSRGGQETQYF.

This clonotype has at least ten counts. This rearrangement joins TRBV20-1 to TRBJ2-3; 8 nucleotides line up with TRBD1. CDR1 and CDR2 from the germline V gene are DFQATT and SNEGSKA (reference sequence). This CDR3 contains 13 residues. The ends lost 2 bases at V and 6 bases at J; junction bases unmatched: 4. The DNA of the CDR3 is TGCAGTGCTAGATCAGGGGGCTCGGATACGCAGTATTTT. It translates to CSARSGGSDTQYF.

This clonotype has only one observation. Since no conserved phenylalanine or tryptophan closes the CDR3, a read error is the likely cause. CDR3 sequence: CSVPGGDRDEQFL. In DNA, the CDR3 is TGCAGCGTTCCTGGGGGGGACAGGGATGAGCAGTTCCTC. This chain links TRBV29-1 with TRBJ2-1; TRBD1 aligns across 9 bases. Germline V lookup: CDR1 SQVTM, CDR2 ANQGSEA. CDR3 length: 13 amino acids. Trimming took 5 bases from V and 8 from J; bases not matched to a gene: 7.

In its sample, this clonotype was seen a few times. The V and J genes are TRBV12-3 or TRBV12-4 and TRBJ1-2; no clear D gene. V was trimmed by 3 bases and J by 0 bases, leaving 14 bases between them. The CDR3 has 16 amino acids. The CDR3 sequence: CASSFCQVKANYGYTF. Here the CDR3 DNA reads TGTGCCAGCAGTTTTTGTCAGGTGAAAGCTAACTATGGCTACACCTTC.

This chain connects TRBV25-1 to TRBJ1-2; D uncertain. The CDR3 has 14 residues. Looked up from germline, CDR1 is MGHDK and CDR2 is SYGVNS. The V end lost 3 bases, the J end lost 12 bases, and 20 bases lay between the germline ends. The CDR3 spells CASSDLDWNSGNTF. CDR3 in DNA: TGTGCCAGCAGTGATCTGGACTGGAACTCTGGAAACACCTTC.

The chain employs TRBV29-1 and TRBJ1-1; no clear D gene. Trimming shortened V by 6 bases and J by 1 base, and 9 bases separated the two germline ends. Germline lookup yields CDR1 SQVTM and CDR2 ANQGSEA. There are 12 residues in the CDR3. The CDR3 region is CSVAGENTEAFF. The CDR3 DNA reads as TGCAGCGTGGCCGGAGAGAACACTGAAGCTTTCTTT. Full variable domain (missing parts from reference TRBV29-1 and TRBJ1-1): SAVISQKPSRDICQRGTSLTIQCQVDSQVTMMFWYRQQPGQSLTLIATANQGSEATYESGFVIDKFPISRPNLTFSTLTVSNMSPEDSSIYLCSVAGENTEAFFGQGTRLTVV.

The CDR3 here is CATSEPGQVNTEAFF. CDR3 bases: TGTGCCACCAGTGAGCCGGGACAGGTGAACACTGAAGCTTTCTTT. The rearrangement links TRBV24-1 to TRBJ1-1, with TRBD1 matching 8 bases. V shed 4 bases, J shed 0 bases, and the junction held 3 bases outside the gene matches. CDR3 length: 15 amino acids. The V gene's germline CDR1 is KGHDR and CDR2 SFDVKD.

The CDR3 loop reads CASSRGTLNYGYTF. Here the CDR3 DNA reads TGTGCCAGCAGTAGGGGGACCCTCAACTATGGCTACACCTTC. This chain links TRBV5-4 with TRBJ1-2; perhaps TRBD1 as D (6 bases). The V end was cut by 5 bases, the J end by 2 bases, with 13 bases between. Germline V gene data show CDR1 as SGHNT and CDR2 as YYREEE (reference sequence). The CDR3 runs to 14 residues.

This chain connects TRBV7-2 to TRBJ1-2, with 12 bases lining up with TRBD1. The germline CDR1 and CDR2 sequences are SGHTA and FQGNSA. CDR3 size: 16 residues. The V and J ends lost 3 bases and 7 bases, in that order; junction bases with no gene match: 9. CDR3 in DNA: TGTGCCAGCAGCTTCGGTCCGGGACAGGGGGCGCGTGGCTACACCTTC. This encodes CASSFGPGQGARGYTF.

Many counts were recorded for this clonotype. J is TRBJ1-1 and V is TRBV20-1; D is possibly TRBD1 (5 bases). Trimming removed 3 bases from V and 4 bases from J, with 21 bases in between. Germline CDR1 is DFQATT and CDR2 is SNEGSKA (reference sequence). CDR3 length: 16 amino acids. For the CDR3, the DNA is TGCAGTGCTAGCTCCCATCAGGGTGCACGAAGCACTGAAGCTTTCTTT. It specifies CSASSHQGARSTEAFF.

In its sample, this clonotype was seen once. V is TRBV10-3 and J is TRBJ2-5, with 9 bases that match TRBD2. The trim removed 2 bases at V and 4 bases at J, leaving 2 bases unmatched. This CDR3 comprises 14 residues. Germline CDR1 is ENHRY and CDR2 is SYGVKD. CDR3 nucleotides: TGTGCCATCAGTGAGGGAGCGGGGGGAGAGACCCAGTACTTC. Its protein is CAISEGAGGETQYF.

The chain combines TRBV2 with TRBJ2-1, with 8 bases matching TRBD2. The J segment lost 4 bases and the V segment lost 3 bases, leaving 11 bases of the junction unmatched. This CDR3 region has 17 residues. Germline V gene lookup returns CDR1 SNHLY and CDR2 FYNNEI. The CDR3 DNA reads TGTGCCAGCAGTGATCTGGGCTCGGGGGGGGGGTACAATGAGCAGTTCTTC. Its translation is CASSDLGSGGGYNEQFF.

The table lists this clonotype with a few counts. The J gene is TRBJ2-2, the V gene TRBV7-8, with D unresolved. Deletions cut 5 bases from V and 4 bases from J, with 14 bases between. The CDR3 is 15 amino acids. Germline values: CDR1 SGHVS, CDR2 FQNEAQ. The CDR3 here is CASSPDGLSTGELFF. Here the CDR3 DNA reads TGTGCCAGCAGCCCTGACGGTCTTAGCACCGGGGAGCTGTTTTTT.